This record concerns one T cell receptor beta chain sequence. Its antigen remains unidentified. This sample was taken from a study of Ad26.COV2.S vaccination and SARS-CoV-2 variants. Germline CDR1 and CDR2: SGHTA and FQGNSA. The CDR3 runs 13 residues. Between the trimmed V and J ends, which lost 1 base and 9 bases, there was a span of 13 bases. Treatment noted: approximately 18 received Ad26.COV2.S at low or high dose, single or two shots; about 5 received placebo; per-sample allocation not given. Sampling was done on day 63 after the first vaccine or placebo injection. An 18-55-year-old adult in Boston served as donor. Clones were sequenced by immunoSEQ multiplex PCR, and TCRdb holds only the in-frame ones, with some missing. The sample shows under 250,000 clones, roughly 87% of them seen only once. Regarding the study as a whole: It was found that vaccine and placebo recipients had similar non-spike TCR breadth. An underestimation of total T cell responses may have resulted from the TCR breadth and depth analyses. Vaccine recipients surpassed placebo recipients in spike-specific TCR breadth.

The receptor's source is a person between 18 and 65 years old who received the Ad26.COV2.S COVID-19 vaccine or a placebo. Sample: peripheral blood, taken in a trial of Ad26.COV2.S vaccine versus placebo. V usage is TRBV7-2 and J usage is TRBJ2-7; unclear D gene. CDR3 amino acids: CASSLEVSSRQYF. In DNA form, the CDR3 reads TGTGCCAGCAGCTTAGAGGTTTCTAGTAGGCAGTACTTC.